The 14 T cell receptor beta chains presented below share a single source sample, sequenced in a study of T cell responses to AZD1222 COVID-19 vaccine. This table comes from immunoSEQ multiplex PCR, and its TCRdb copy is limited to in-frame clones, with some not included. The sample consists of about 67,000 clones, around four fifths of them appearing once. This specimen was peripheral blood, taken on day 0 of AZD1222 vaccination. The receptors originated from an adult in good health.

The V and J genes are TRBV7-2 and TRBJ1-6, with 7 positions matching TRBD1. Trimming at V came to 5 bases and at J to 8 bases, leaving 12 bases not matched to a gene. CDR1 is SGHTA and CDR2 is FQGNSA in the germline V gene. The CDR3 contains 16 residues. CDR3 coding DNA: TGTGCCAGCAGCCCCCACCCGACAGGGCCGGATTCACCCCTCCACTTT. This encodes CASSPHPTGPDSPLHF.

The V call is TRBV7-3, the J call TRBJ1-2; maybe TRBD1 (5 bases). The V gene lost 2 bases and the J gene lost 5 bases, with 15 bases spanning the gap. This CDR3 spans 15 amino acids. CDR1 and CDR2 (germline): SGHTA, FQGTGA. Here the CDR3 DNA reads TGTGCCAGCAGCTTAGGGGACGGGGAGAGGTATGGCTACACCTTC. Its protein is CASSLGDGERYGYTF.

V and J are TRBV7-3 and TRBJ1-1, with TRBD1 identical over 7 bases. Germline values: CDR1 SGHTA, CDR2 FQGTGA. The CDR3 extends over 14 amino acids. With 2 bases clipped from V and 7 bases from J, the junction kept 7 bases outside the gene matches. The DNA of the CDR3 is TGTGCCAGCAGCTTAGGCCCAGGGGGGGTTGAAGCTTTCTTT. Its translation is CASSLGPGGVEAFF.

This chain links TRBV7-9 with TRBJ1-4; a weak D match, TRBD1 (5 bases). Per the germline V gene, CDR1 is SEHNR and CDR2 is FQNEAQ (reference sequence). The CDR3 consists of 17 residues. The V gene lost 5 bases and the J gene lost 0 bases, with 16 bases spanning the gap. The CDR3 loop is CASSPLLGPATNEKLFF. For the CDR3, the DNA is TGTGCCAGCAGCCCCCTGTTGGGACCTGCAACTAATGAAAAACTGTTTTTT.

This chain uses TRBV5-1 with TRBJ2-3, with D maybe TRBD2 (5 bases). Germline V gene sequence: CDR1 SGHRS, CDR2 YFSETQ. This CDR3 has 15 amino acids. V gave up 2 bases and J gave up 1 base, with 11 bases separating them. CDR3 protein: CASSLSGGRTDTQYF. The CDR3 nucleotides are TGCGCCAGCAGCTTAAGCGGCGGACGCACAGATACGCAGTATTTT.

The rearrangement uses TRBV5-1 and TRBJ2-1, with a possible D match to TRBD2 (6 bases). Germline V lookup: CDR1 SGHRS, CDR2 YFSETQ. V was trimmed by 7 bases and J by 6 bases, leaving 11 bases between them. The CDR3 sequence is 12 residues long. The CDR3 spells CASAGWGNEQFF. As DNA, the CDR3 is TGCGCCAGCGCGGGATGGGGCAATGAGCAGTTCTTC.

The rearrangement links TRBV7-9 to TRBJ2-2; D remains ambiguous. In germline, CDR1 is SEHNR, CDR2 FQNEAQ (reference sequence). The length of the CDR3 is 12 residues. V was clipped by 8 bases and J by 5 bases, with 9 bases between them. Here the CDR3 DNA reads TGTGCCAGCCGTTCTTCTACCGGGGAGCTGTTTTTT. Translated: CASRSSTGELFF.

This rearrangement joins TRBV4-3 to TRBJ2-2; the D gene is possibly TRBD2 (7 bases). The length of the CDR3 is 16 residues. V lost 7 bases and J lost 1, with 16 bases in between. Per germline, CDR1 LGHNA and CDR2 YSLEER. The DNA of the CDR3 is TGCGCCAGCAAAGGGGGGGCTAGCGGGAACACCGGGGAGCTGTTTTTT. Protein product: CASKGGASGNTGELFF.

The chain links TRBV11-3 to TRBJ2-5, with 8 bases fitting TRBD2. Germline V gives CDR1 SGHNT, CDR2 YENEEA. CDR3 size: 15 residues. Trimming at V came to 0 bases and at J to 4 bases, leaving 4 bases not matched to a gene. The CDR3 region is CASSLDGLAGETQYF. In DNA form, the CDR3 reads TGTGCCAGCAGCTTAGATGGGCTAGCGGGAGAGACCCAGTACTTC.

The chain joins TRBV19 to TRBJ1-2, with a tentative D call TRBD1 (5 bases). The CDR3 has 13 amino acids. Germline V CDR1 and CDR2: LNHDA, SQIVND (reference sequence). The ends were cut back, 10 bases at V and 4 bases at J, with 16 bases in the middle. The chain's CDR3 is CATGEGVSYGYTF. In nucleotides, the CDR3 is TGTGCCACCGGGGAAGGGGTATCCTATGGCTACACCTTC.

In DNA, the CDR3 is TGTGCCACCAGTACGAATAGGGACCACAATGAGCAGTTCTTC. It specifies CATSTNRDHNEQFF. This chain joins TRBV24-1 and TRBJ2-1; either TRBD1 or TRBD2 may supply D (5 bases each). The CDR3 contains 14 residues. Per germline, CDR1 KGHDR and CDR2 SFDVKD. V lost 6 bases to trimming and J lost 5 bases, with 13 bases between them.

The genes are TRBV27 and TRBJ2-3; 14 bases fit TRBD2. The CDR3 consists of 18 residues. Germline-derived CDR1 and CDR2 are MNHEY and SMNVEV (reference sequence). V shed 2 bases, J shed 2 bases, and the junction held 6 bases outside the gene matches. Here the CDR3 reads CASSLGTSGGTYTDTQYF. In DNA form, the CDR3 reads TGTGCCAGCAGTTTAGGGACTAGCGGGGGAACCTACACAGATACGCAGTATTTT.

The chain combines TRBV24-1 with TRBJ2-7, with D uncertain. This CDR3 has 13 amino acids. The germline gives CDR1 KGHDR, CDR2 SFDVKD. Trimming shortened V by 2 bases and J by 3 bases, and 7 bases separated the two germline ends. The CDR3 region has the DNA TGTGCCACCAGTGATTGGGGTGACTACGAGCAGTACTTC. Its protein product is CATSDWGDYEQYF.

The V gene is TRBV27, the J gene TRBJ2-1, with 13 bases fitting TRBD2. This CDR3 is 18 amino acids long. Per the germline V gene, CDR1 is MNHEY and CDR2 is SMNVEV (reference sequence). V gave up 2 bases and J gave up 5 bases; unmatched junction bases: 9. The CDR3, as DNA: TGTGCCAGCAGTTTAACTAGCGGGAGGGCTAGTTCCCACAATGAGCAGTTCTTC. This gives the protein CASSLTSGRASSHNEQFF.